The 7 T cell receptor beta chains listed next were all sequenced from one sample in a study of blood T cell repertoires in COVID-19 (dated by TCRdb to the early 2020s). To prepare the library, the immunoSEQ multiplex PCR assay was applied. TCRdb's version of the immuneACCESS table is confined to in-frame rearrangements and falls short of the full clone set. An unresolved V gene accounts for under half of the shortfall where checked; the remainder is of unknown origin. The sample records tens of thousands of clones, around 85% of which are singletons. The ten largest account for about 3% of the sample. Sequencing was carried out using peripheral blood. Receptor source: a man in his 70s with COVID-19, enrolled during active disease.

The genes are TRBV11-3 and TRBJ1-3; 8 bases are a match to TRBD1. CDR3 size: 15 residues. CDR1 is SGHNT, CDR2 YENEEA, per germline. V shed 5 bases, J shed 0 bases, and the junction held 3 bases outside the gene matches. The CDR3 region is CASSRGTGSGNTIYF. DNA for the CDR3: TGTGCCAGCAGCAGAGGGACAGGCTCTGGAAACACCATATATTTT.

The J gene is TRBJ2-1, the V gene TRBV29-1; TRBD2 agrees at 15 bases. CDR1 is SQVTM and CDR2 is ANQGSEA in the germline V gene. Trimming at V came to 3 bases and at J to 7 bases, leaving 13 bases not matched to a gene. The CDR3 contains 18 residues. The DNA of the CDR3 is TGCAGCGTTGACAGCGGACTAGCGGGAGGGCCCTACTGGAATGAGCAGTTCTTC. Amino acid sequence: CSVDSGLAGGPYWNEQFF.

The chain is built from TRBV7-9 and TRBJ2-1; no definite D call. The germline V gene has CDR1 SEHNR and CDR2 FQNEAQ (reference sequence). Trimming took off 1 base at V and 9 bases at J, with 4 bases between the two ends. The CDR3 extends over 11 amino acids. CDR3 residues: CASSLVFEQFF. DNA of the CDR3: TGTGCCAGCAGCTTAGTATTTGAGCAGTTCTTC.

Comment on this clone: Mismatch with germline at one junction end may stem from a read error. The chain carries TRBV5-1 and TRBJ2-7; 7 bases map to TRBD2. From germline, CDR1 is SGHRS and CDR2 YFSETQ. The CDR3 length is 12 residues. CDR3 nucleotide sequence: TGCGCCAGCACCTTGGGGGGAGGGGAGCAGTACTTC. This gives the protein CASTLGGGEQYF.

V gene TRBV6-5 combines with J gene TRBJ1-1; TRBD1 agrees at 10 bases. V shed 7 bases, J shed 1 base, and the junction held 6 bases outside the gene matches. Germline values: CDR1 MNHEY, CDR2 SVGAGI. This CDR3 spans 15 amino acids. CDR3 protein: CASKEGTGANTEAFF. As DNA, the CDR3 is TGTGCCAGCAAGGAGGGGACAGGGGCGAACACTGAAGCTTTCTTT.

The chain joins TRBV7-2 to TRBJ2-4; D is perhaps TRBD2 (6 bases). Trimming took 5 bases from V and 0 from J, leaving 14 bases between them. This CDR3 spans 16 amino acids. Looked up from germline, CDR1 is SGHTA and CDR2 is FQGNSA. CDR3 nucleotides: TGTGCCAGCAGCCCTCGATGGACTATAGCCAAAAACATTCAGTACTTC. Translated: CASSPRWTIAKNIQYF.

This clone was recorded once. The chain has TRBV28 and TRBJ1-4, with 9 bases aligning to TRBD1. Germline loops: CDR1 MDHEN, CDR2 SYDVKM. With 6 bases clipped from V and 8 bases from J, the junction kept 1 base outside the gene matches. This CDR3 contains 12 residues. CDR3 DNA: TGTGCCAGCAGCGGACAGGGGGAAAAACTGTTTTTT. It is translated as CASSGQGEKLFF.